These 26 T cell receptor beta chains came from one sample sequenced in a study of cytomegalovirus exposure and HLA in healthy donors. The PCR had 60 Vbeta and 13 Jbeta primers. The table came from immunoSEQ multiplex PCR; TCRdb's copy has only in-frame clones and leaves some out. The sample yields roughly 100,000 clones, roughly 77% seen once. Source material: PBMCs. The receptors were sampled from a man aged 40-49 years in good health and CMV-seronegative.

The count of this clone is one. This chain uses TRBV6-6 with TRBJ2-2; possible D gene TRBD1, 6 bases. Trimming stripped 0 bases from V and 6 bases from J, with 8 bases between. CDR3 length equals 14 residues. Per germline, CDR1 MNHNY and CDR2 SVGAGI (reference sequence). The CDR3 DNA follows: TGTGCCAGCAGTTACTCCAGGGGCTCCGGGGAGCTGTTTTTT. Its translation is CASSYSRGSGELFF.

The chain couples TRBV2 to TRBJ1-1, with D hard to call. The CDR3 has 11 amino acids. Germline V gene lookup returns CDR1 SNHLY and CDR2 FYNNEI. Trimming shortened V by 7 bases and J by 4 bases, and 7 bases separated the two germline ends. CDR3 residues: CASKRGTEAFF. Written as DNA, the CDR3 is TGTGCCAGCAAACGGGGCACTGAAGCTTTCTTT.

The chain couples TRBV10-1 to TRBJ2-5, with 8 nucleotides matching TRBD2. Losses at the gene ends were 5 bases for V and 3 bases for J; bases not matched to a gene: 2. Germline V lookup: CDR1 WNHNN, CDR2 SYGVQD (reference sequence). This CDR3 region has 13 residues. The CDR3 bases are TGCGCCAGCAGTAGTAGCGGGGAAGAGACCCAGTACTTC. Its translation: CASSSSGEETQYF.

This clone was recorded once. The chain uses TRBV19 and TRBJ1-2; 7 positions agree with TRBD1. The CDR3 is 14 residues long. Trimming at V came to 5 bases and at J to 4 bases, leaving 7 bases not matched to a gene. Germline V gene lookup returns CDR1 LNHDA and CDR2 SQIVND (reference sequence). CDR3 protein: CASSPGQVGYGYTF. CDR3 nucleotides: TGTGCCAGTAGTCCCGGACAGGTGGGCTATGGCTACACCTTC.

This CDR3 is CASSPDRLSHYGYTF. The CDR3, as DNA: TGTGCCAGCAGCCCCGACAGACTTTCCCACTATGGCTACACCTTC. The chain uses TRBV11-2 and TRBJ1-2, with a tentative D call TRBD1 (5 bases). Per germline, CDR1 SGHAT and CDR2 FQNNGV. The CDR3 is 15 amino acids. Between the trimmed V and J ends, which lost 5 bases and 3 bases, there was a span of 16 bases.

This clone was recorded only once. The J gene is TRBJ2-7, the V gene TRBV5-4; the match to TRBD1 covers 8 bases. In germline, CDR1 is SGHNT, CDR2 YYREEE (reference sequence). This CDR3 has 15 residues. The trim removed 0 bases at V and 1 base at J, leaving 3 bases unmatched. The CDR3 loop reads CASSLDRGSSYEQYF. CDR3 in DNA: TGTGCCAGCAGCTTGGACAGGGGGAGTTCCTACGAGCAGTACTTC.

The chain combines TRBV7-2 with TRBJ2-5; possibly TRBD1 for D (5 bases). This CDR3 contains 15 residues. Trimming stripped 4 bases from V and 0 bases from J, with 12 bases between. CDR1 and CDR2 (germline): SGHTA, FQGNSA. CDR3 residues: CASSSQGGYQETQYF. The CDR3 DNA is TGTGCCAGCAGCTCCCAGGGTGGGTACCAAGAGACCCAGTACTTC. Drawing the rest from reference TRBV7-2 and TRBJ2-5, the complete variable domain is GAGVSQSPSNKVTEKGKDVELRCDPISGHTALYWYRQSLGQGLEFLIYFQGNSAPDKSGLPSDRFSAERTGGSVSTLTIQRTQQEDSAVYLCASSSQGGYQETQYFGPGTRLLVL.

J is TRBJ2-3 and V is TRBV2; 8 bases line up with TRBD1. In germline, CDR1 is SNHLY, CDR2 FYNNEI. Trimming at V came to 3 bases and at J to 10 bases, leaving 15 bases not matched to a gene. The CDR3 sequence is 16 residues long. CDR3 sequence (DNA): TGTGCCAGCAGTGATGTGGTTTGGCAGGGGGCTTTTGCGCAGTATTTT. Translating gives CASSDVVWQGAFAQYF.

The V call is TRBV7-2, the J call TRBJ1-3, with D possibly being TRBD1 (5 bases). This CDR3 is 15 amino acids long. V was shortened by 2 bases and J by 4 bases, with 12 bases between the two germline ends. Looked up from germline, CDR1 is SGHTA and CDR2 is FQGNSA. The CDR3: CASSLMGYRGNTIYF. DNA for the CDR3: TGTGCCAGCAGCTTAATGGGGTACAGGGGAAACACCATATATTTT. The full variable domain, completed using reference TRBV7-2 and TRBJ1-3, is GAGVSQSPSNKVTEKGKDVELRCDPISGHTALYWYRQSLGQGLEFLIYFQGNSAPDKSGLPSDRFSAERTGGSVSTLTIQRTQQEDSAVYLCASSLMGYRGNTIYFGEGSWLTVV.

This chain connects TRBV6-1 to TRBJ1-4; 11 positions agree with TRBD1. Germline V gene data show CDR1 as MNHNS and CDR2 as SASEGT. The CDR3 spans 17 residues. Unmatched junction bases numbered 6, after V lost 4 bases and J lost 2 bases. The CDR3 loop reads CASSAPGQGATNEKLFF. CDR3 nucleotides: TGTGCCAGCAGTGCGCCTGGACAGGGGGCTACTAATGAAAAACTGTTTTTT.

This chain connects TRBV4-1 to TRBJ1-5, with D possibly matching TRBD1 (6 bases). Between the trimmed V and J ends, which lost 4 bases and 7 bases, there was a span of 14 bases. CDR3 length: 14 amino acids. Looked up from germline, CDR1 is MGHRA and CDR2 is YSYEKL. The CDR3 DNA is TGCGCCAGCAGCCTACACAGGGTTGACCAGCCCCAGCATTTT. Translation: CASSLHRVDQPQHF.

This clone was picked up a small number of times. This CDR3 is CASSDLRAGGHYSNQPQHF. CDR3 DNA: TGTGCCAGCAGTGACTTGAGGGCCGGAGGCCATTATAGCAATCAGCCCCAGCATTTT. The J gene is TRBJ1-5, the V gene TRBV6-4; D remains ambiguous. There are 19 residues in the CDR3. V lost 1 base to trimming and J lost 0 bases, with 19 bases between them. Germline loops: CDR1 MRHNA, CDR2 SNTAGT.

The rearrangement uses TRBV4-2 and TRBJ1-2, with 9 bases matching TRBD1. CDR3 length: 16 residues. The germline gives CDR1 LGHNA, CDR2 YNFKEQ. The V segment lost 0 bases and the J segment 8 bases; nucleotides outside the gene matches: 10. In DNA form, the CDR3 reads TGTGCCAGCAGCCAAGAGGTAACAGGGGGCCTAGAAGGCTACACCTTC. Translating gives CASSQEVTGGLEGYTF.

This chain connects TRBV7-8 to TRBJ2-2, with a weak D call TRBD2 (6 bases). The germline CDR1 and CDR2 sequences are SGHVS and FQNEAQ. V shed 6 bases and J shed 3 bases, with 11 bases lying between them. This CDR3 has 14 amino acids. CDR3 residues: CASRVGGDTGELFF. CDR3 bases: TGTGCCAGCAGGGTGGGGGGAGACACCGGGGAGCTGTTTTTT.

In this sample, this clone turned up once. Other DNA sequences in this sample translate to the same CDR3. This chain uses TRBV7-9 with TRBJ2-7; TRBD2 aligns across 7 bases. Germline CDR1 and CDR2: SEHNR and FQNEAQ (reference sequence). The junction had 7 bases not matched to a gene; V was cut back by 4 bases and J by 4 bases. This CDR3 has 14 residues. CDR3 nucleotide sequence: TGTGCCAGCAGCTGGGGGGGAGGTTCGTACGAGCAGTACTTC. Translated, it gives CASSWGGGSYEQYF.

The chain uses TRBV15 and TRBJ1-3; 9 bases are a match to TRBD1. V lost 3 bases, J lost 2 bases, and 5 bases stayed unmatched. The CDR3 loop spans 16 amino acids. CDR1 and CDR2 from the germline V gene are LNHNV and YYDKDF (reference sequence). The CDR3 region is CATSSLTGGAGNTIYF. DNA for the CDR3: TGTGCCACCAGCAGCCTGACAGGGGGTGCTGGAAACACCATATATTTT.

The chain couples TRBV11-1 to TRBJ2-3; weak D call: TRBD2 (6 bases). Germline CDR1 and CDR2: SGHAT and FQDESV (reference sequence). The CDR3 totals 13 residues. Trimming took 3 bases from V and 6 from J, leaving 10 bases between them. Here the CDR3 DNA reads TGTGCCAGCAGCTTCGGGGGTAGGGATACGCAGTATTTT. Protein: CASSFGGRDTQYF. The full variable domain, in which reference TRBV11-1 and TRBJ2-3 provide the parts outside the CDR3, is EAEVAQSPRYKITEKSQAVAFWCDPISGHATLYWYRQILGQGPELLVQFQDESVVDDSQLPKDRFSAERLKGVDSTLKIQPAELGDSAMYLCASSFGGRDTQYFGPGTRLTVL.

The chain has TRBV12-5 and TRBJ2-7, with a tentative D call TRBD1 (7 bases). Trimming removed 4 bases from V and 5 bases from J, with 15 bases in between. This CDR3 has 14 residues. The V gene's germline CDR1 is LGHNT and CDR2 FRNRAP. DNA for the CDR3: TGTGCTAGTGGTTGGGGGCAGGGGGGCAACGAGCAGTACTTC. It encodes CASGWGQGGNEQYF.

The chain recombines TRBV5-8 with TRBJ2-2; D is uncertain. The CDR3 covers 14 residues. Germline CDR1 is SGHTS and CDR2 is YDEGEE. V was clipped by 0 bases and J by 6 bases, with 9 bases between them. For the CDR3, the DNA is TGTGCCAGCAGCTTGGTCGGGTTTGCCGGGGAGCTGTTTTTT. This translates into CASSLVGFAGELFF.

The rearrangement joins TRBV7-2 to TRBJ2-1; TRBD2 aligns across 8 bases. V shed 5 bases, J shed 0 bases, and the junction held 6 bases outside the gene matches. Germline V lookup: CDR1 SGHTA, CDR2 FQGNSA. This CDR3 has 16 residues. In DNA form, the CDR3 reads TGTGCCAGCAGCGAGAGCGGGGGCAGCTCCTACAATGAGCAGTTCTTC. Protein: CASSESGGSSYNEQFF.

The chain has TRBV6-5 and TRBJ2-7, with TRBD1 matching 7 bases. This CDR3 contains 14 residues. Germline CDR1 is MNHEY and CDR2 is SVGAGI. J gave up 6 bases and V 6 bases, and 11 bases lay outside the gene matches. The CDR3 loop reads CASSSPHTGVEQYF. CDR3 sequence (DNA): TGTGCCAGCAGCTCGCCGCACACAGGGGTCGAGCAGTACTTC.

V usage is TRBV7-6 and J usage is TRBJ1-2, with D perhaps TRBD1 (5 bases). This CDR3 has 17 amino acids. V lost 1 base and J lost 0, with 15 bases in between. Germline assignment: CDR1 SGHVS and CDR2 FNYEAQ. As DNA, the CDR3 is TGTGCCAGCAGCTTAGTTCGCGGGGGTCCAGCTAACTATGGCTACACCTTC. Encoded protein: CASSLVRGGPANYGYTF.

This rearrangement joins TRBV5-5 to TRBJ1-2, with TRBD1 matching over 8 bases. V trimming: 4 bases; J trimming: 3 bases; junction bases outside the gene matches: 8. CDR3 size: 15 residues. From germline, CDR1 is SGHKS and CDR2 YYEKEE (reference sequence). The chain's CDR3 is CASSDVQGAHYGYTF. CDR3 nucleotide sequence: TGTGCCAGCAGCGACGTCCAGGGGGCACACTATGGCTACACCTTC.

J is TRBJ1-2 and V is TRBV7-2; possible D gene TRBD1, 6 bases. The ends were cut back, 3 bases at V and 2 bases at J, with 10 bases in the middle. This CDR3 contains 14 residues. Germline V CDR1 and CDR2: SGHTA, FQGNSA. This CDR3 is CASSFVTGNYGYTF. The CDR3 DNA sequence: TGTGCCAGCAGCTTCGTGACAGGAAACTATGGCTACACCTTC.

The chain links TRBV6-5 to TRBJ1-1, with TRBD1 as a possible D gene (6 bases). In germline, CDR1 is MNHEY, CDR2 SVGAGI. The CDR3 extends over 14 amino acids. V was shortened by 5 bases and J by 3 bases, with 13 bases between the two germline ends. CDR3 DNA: TGTGCCAGCAGTGAGGGGGGGTTTCACACTGAAGCTTTCTTT. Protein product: CASSEGGFHTEAFF.

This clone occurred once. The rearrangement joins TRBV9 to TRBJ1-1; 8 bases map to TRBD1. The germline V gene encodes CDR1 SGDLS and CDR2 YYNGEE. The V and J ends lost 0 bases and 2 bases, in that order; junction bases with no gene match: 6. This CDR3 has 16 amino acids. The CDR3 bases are TGTGCCAGCAGCGTAGTGGCAGGGGGCAGTAACACTGAAGCTTTCTTT. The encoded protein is CASSVVAGGSNTEAFF.